This TCR beta chain was captured in a study of T cell repertoires in cytomegalovirus infection. For the study at large: Alongside well-studied HLA-B-restricted CMV epitopes, recently identified HLA-C-restricted CMV epitopes were also used. Public TCR beta signatures indicated both CMV infection and matching HLA type.

Each CDR3 protein gets one entry after TCRdb re-called the reads with MiXCR. This table has some 920,000 distinct CDR3 sequences, about a third appearing once. This CDR3 comprises 13 residues. V gave up 6 bases and J gave up 5 bases; unmatched junction bases: 5. From germline, CDR1 is MDHEN and CDR2 SYDVKM. About this clonotype itself: Its antigen is unknown.

General study results and limits: The ex vivo response was dominated by HLA-C-restricted CMV-specific TCR beta clonotypes. Using cumulative public TCR beta family frequency, the authors identified those who carried CMV together with the relevant HLA.

The sequences come from cultured CD8+ T cells from PBMCs, collected from culture after CMV antigen stimulation. The V gene is TRBV28, the J gene TRBJ2-7, with TRBD1 matching over 9 bases. The source of this sequence is a human donor in good health (CMV status not recorded). Some clones in this sample may be carry-over from other donors' samples. The CDR3 sequence is CASSDRGVNEQYV. CDR3 sequence (DNA): TGTGCCAGCAGCGACAGGGGGGTAAACGAGCAGTACGTC.